One sample yielded the 24 T cell receptor beta chains listed below, sequenced in a study of vaccination effects on CD4 cells after COVID-19 (dated 2022 in TCRdb). The receptor library was made with the immunoSEQ multiplex PCR assay. TCRdb obtained this table from immuneACCESS and retained in-frame rearrangements with V and J assigned. These tables miss some clones; where compared with another copy, unresolved V genes account for less than half of the shortfall, and the remainder is unexplained. In this sample the table shows under 60,000 clones, around 63% of which occur a single time. Over 4.5% of the sample is taken by the ten largest. Their antigen targets remain unknown. After around ten days of culture, CD4+ T cells were isolated with the EasySep CD4+ T cell isolation kit. The sample was CD4+ T cells from PBMCs cultured without peptide, taken before COVID-19 vaccination. These receptors all come from a human donor who received a COVID-19 vaccine.

The rearrangement links TRBV18 to TRBJ1-3; possibly TRBD1 for D (6 bases). V was shortened by 6 bases and J by 0 bases, with 12 bases between the two germline ends. CDR3 length: 15 residues. Germline V CDR1 and CDR2: KGHSH, LQKENI. For the CDR3, the DNA is TGTGCCAGCTCGTCGACAGGCCTCTCTGGAAACACCATATATTTT. Translation: CASSSTGLSGNTIYF.

The sample holds one count of this clone. V gene TRBV18 combines with J gene TRBJ2-3, with 8 positions matching TRBD2. The CDR3 has 15 residues. The trim removed 1 base at V and 0 bases at J, leaving 0 bases unmatched. Germline values: CDR1 KGHSH, CDR2 LQKENI. The CDR3 DNA sequence: TGTGCCAGCTCACCACTAGCGGGGAGCACAGATACGCAGTATTTT. Amino acid sequence: CASSPLAGSTDTQYF. Complete variable domain (other parts from reference TRBV18 and TRBJ2-3): NAGVMQNPRHLVRRRGQEARLRCSPMKGHSHVYWYRQLPEEGLKFMVYLQKENIIDESGMPKERFSAEFPKEGPSILRIQQVVRGDSAAYFCASSPLAGSTDTQYFGPGTRLTVL.

The CDR3 region is CASSLERSSYNEQFF. CDR3 sequence (DNA): TGCGCCAGCAGCTTGGAGAGGAGCTCCTACAATGAGCAGTTCTTC. The J gene is TRBJ2-1, the V gene TRBV5-1; no firm D call. Per the germline V gene, CDR1 is SGHRS and CDR2 is YFSETQ. The V end lost 0 bases, the J end lost 0 bases, and 7 bases lay between the germline ends. CDR3 length: 15 amino acids. The variable domain in full, completed from reference TRBV5-1 and TRBJ2-1, reads KAGVTQTPRYLIKTRGQQVTLSCSPISGHRSVSWYQQTPGQGLQFLFEYFSETQRNKGNFPGRFSGRQFSNSRSEMNVSTLELGDSALYLCASSLERSSYNEQFFGPGTRLTVL.

The chain combines TRBV19 with TRBJ2-5, with D perhaps being TRBD1 or TRBD2 (7 bases each). CDR1 and CDR2 (germline): LNHDA, SQIVND (reference sequence). Trimming removed 8 bases from V and 4 bases from J, with 14 bases in between. The CDR3 runs to 13 residues. The CDR3 reads CASAGGAGETQYF. CDR3 DNA sequence: TGTGCCAGTGCAGGGGGGGCTGGAGAGACCCAGTACTTC.

V is TRBV19 and J is TRBJ2-5; D possibly uses TRBD1 or TRBD2 (5 bases each). The germline V gene encodes CDR1 LNHDA and CDR2 SQIVND (reference sequence). This CDR3 has 13 residues. The V end lost 6 bases, the J end lost 5 bases, and 13 bases lay between the germline ends. CDR3 in DNA: TGTGCCAGTAGAGAGGGGTCAGGGGAGACCCAGTACTTC. This sequence encodes CASREGSGETQYF.

The chain uses TRBV7-9 and TRBJ1-1; weak D call: TRBD1 (5 bases). Germline V lookup: CDR1 SEHNR, CDR2 FQNEAQ (reference sequence). The CDR3 has 14 residues. Deletions cut 5 bases from V and 0 bases from J, with 10 bases between. The CDR3 region is CASSIEGVNTEAFF. The CDR3 DNA is TGTGCCAGCAGCATAGAAGGGGTGAACACTGAAGCTTTCTTT.

The gene calls are TRBV14 and TRBJ1-1; 11 bases align to TRBD1. After removal of 1 base from V and 3 bases from J, the junction contained 4 bases not matched to a gene. The CDR3 spans 16 residues. Looked up from germline, CDR1 is SGHDN and CDR2 is FVKESK. The CDR3 bases are TGTGCCAGCAGCCAAGTTCCGGGACAGGGGGACACTGAAGCTTTCTTT. Encoded protein: CASSQVPGQGDTEAFF. The full variable domain, rest sourced from reference TRBV14 and TRBJ1-1, is EAGVTQFPSHSVIEKGQTVTLRCDPISGHDNLYWYRRVMGKEIKFLLHFVKESKQDESGMPNNRFLAERTGGTYSTLKVQPAELEDSGVYFCASSQVPGQGDTEAFFGQGTRLTVV.

The CDR3 DNA sequence: TGTGCCAGCAGCTTGGGCGGGCTGGGGAATGAGCAGTTCTTC. Translated, it gives CASSLGGLGNEQFF. The J gene is TRBJ2-1, the V gene TRBV5-5; D perhaps matches TRBD2 (5 bases). V lost 0 bases and J 7 bases, leaving 11 bases between the germline ends. This CDR3 is 14 amino acids long. The germline V gene has CDR1 SGHKS and CDR2 YYEKEE (reference sequence).

In its sample, this clone was seen a few times. The chain recombines TRBV7-2 with TRBJ2-7; TRBD2 might be the D (7 bases). The germline gives CDR1 SGHTA, CDR2 FQGNSA. The CDR3 has 15 amino acids. V was cut by 3 bases and J by 2 bases, with 14 bases left in between. The CDR3 DNA sequence: TGTGCCAGCAGCTTTTTTGGGGGGGCCGCCTACGAGCAGTACTTC. Residues: CASSFFGGAAYEQYF.

The V call is TRBV4-1, the J call TRBJ1-4; D gene ambiguous. The CDR3 is made up of 12 amino acids. Germline CDR1 and CDR2: MGHRA and YSYEKL. The V gene lost 8 bases and the J gene lost 8 bases, with 12 bases spanning the gap. In nucleotides, the CDR3 is TGCGCCAGCTCCGAAAGTCGGGAAAAACTGTTTTTT. Protein: CASSESREKLFF.

The chain combines TRBV2 with TRBJ2-1, with D maybe TRBD1 (5 bases). The germline CDR1 and CDR2 sequences are SNHLY and FYNNEI. This CDR3 has 13 residues. Trimming took 0 bases from V and 6 from J, leaving 6 bases between them. CDR3 protein: CASSEAGVNEQFF. The CDR3 nucleotides are TGTGCCAGCAGTGAAGCAGGGGTCAATGAGCAGTTCTTC.

The chain combines TRBV6-5 with TRBJ1-1, with unresolved D. V was clipped by 1 base and J by 1 base, with 10 bases between them. CDR1 and CDR2 (germline): MNHEY, SVGAGI. This CDR3 spans 15 amino acids. The CDR3 reads CASSYYVTPNTEAFF. CDR3 in DNA: TGTGCCAGCAGTTACTATGTGACACCGAACACTGAAGCTTTCTTT.

This clone was seen a few times. The chain combines TRBV7-8 with TRBJ2-7, with 9 bases lining up with TRBD2. Germline V gives CDR1 SGHVS, CDR2 FQNEAQ. The CDR3 totals 15 residues. V was pared by 5 bases and J by 1 base, with 6 bases of the junction left unmatched. The CDR3 bases are TGTGCCAGCAGCCCCCTTAGCGGGAGTTCCTACGAGCAGTACTTC. It translates to CASSPLSGSSYEQYF.

Details on this clone: Compared with germline, one end of the junction differs, possibly owing to a read error. V and J are TRBV4-3 and TRBJ1-1; D is ambiguous. The CDR3 has 14 residues. Per germline, CDR1 LGHNA and CDR2 YSLEER. CDR3 protein: CVSSQGPRNTEAFF. The CDR3 DNA is TGCGTCAGCAGCCAAGGACCTCGGAACACTGAAGCTTTCTTT.

This CDR3 reads CASRYYSNQPQHF. In DNA, the CDR3 is TGTGCCAGCAGGTACTATAGCAATCAGCCCCAGCATTTT. The J gene is TRBJ1-5, the V gene TRBV2; D is unresolved. Germline CDR1 and CDR2: SNHLY and FYNNEI. This CDR3 region has 13 residues. The V and J ends lost 6 bases and 0 bases respectively, with 6 bases between them.

A remark on this clone: At one end the junction does not follow the germline gene, possibly because of a read error. CDR3 residues: CASSLEELGNEQFF. For the CDR3, the DNA is TGTGCTAGCAGCTTAGAAGAGTTGGGAAATGAGCAGTTCTTC. The chain joins TRBV7-7 to TRBJ2-1; no clear D. Germline V gene data show CDR1 as SSHAT and CDR2 as FNYEAQ (reference sequence). There are 14 residues in the CDR3.

The J gene is TRBJ1-5, the V gene TRBV5-6; D uncertain. The CDR3 has 15 residues. CDR1 and CDR2 (germline): SGHDT, YYEEEE. The germline V and J ends were trimmed by 2 bases and 0 bases, with 9 bases remaining between them. CDR3 protein: CASSLKSYSNQPQHF. The CDR3 nucleotides are TGTGCCAGCAGCTTAAAAAGTTATAGCAATCAGCCCCAGCATTTT. The whole variable domain, filled in from reference TRBV5-6 and TRBJ1-5, reads DAGVTQSPTHLIKTRGQQVTLRCSPKSGHDTVSWYQQALGQGPQFIFQYYEEEERQRGNFPDRFSGHQFPNYSSELNVNALLLGDSALYLCASSLKSYSNQPQHFGDGTRLSIL.

The chain carries TRBV6-2 or TRBV6-3 and TRBJ2-7; TRBD1 aligns across 9 bases. The CDR3 has 13 residues. CDR1 and CDR2 (germline): MNHEY, SVGEGT. V was clipped by 4 bases and J by 6 bases; unmatched bases: 4. CDR3: CASSSQGAGEQYF. The DNA of the CDR3 is TGTGCCAGCAGTTCACAGGGGGCAGGCGAGCAGTACTTC.

V usage is TRBV6-4 and J usage is TRBJ2-5; D may be TRBD1 or TRBD2 (5 bases each). The CDR3 runs 13 residues. Trimming left V 3 bases short and J 9 bases short, with 14 bases between. The V gene's germline CDR1 is MRHNA and CDR2 SNTAGT. CDR3 region: CASSEAPLGAQYF. Here the CDR3 DNA reads TGTGCCAGCAGTGAGGCGCCCCTGGGGGCCCAGTACTTC.

The genes are TRBV19 and TRBJ2-1; 8 bases align to TRBD1. Germline V lookup: CDR1 LNHDA, CDR2 SQIVND (reference sequence). J lost 4 bases, V lost 4 bases, and 9 bases had no gene match. This CDR3 contains 16 residues. CDR3 bases: TGTGCCAGTAGTAGCGCAACAGGGGGGAATTACAATGAGCAGTTCTTC. Translation: CASSSATGGNYNEQFF.

The sample holds one count of this clone. V gene TRBV2 combines with J gene TRBJ1-1; 9 bases fit TRBD1. The V segment lost 6 bases and the J segment 4 bases; nucleotides outside the gene matches: 3. CDR1 and CDR2 from the germline V gene are SNHLY and FYNNEI. CDR3 size: 13 residues. CDR3 in amino acids: CASRMTGGTEAFF. The CDR3 DNA follows: TGTGCCAGCAGGATGACAGGGGGCACTGAAGCTTTCTTT.

V is TRBV5-5 and J is TRBJ2-7; possibly TRBD1 for D (6 bases). Looked up from germline, CDR1 is SGHKS and CDR2 is YYEKEE (reference sequence). V was clipped by 4 bases and J by 4 bases, with 12 bases between them. The CDR3 is 13 amino acids. CDR3 amino acids: CASSRLGQYEQYF. The CDR3, as DNA: TGTGCCAGCAGCCGACTTGGACAGTACGAGCAGTACTTC.

The V call is TRBV20-1, the J call TRBJ2-5, with a weak D call TRBD1 (5 bases). The germline V gene encodes CDR1 DFQATT and CDR2 SNEGSKA (reference sequence). The CDR3 spans 11 residues. V lost 2 bases and J 7 bases, leaving 8 bases between the germline ends. The CDR3 sequence is CSARRGGTQYF. The CDR3 DNA sequence: TGCAGTGCTAGAAGGGGTGGGACCCAGTACTTC.

This chain joins TRBV9 and TRBJ2-5, with 8 bases identical to TRBD2. The CDR3 loop spans 16 amino acids. In germline, CDR1 is SGDLS, CDR2 YYNGEE. V gave up 0 bases and J gave up 5 bases; unmatched junction bases: 9. The CDR3: CASSVESGRGGETQYF. The CDR3 region has the DNA TGTGCCAGCAGCGTAGAGTCCGGGAGGGGCGGGGAGACCCAGTACTTC.